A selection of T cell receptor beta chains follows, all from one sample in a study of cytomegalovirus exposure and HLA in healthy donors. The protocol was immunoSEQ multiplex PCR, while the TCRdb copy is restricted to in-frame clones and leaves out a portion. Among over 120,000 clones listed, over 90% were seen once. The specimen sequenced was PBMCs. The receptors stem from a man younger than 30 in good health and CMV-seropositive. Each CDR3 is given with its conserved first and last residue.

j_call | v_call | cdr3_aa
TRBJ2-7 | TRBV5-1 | CASSGGLAVEQYF
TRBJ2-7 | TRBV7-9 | CASSLPDRGSPSEQYF
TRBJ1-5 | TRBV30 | CAWGRGPNQPQHF
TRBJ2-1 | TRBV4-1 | CATHPQGGPNEQFF
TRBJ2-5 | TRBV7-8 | CASTGGEETQYF
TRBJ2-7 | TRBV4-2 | CASSAPGNSYEQYF
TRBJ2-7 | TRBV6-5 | CASSRDRDLGEQYF
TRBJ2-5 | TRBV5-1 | CASSLERGAETQYF
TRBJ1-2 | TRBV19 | CASSSSGYERGYTF
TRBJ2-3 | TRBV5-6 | CASSLDYTDTQYF
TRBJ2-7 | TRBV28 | CASSLLSGTGDYEQYF
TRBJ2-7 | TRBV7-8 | CASSSSPYEQYF
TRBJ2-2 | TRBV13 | CASSLGLAPSNTGELFF
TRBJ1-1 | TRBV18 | CASSPNFGGLGTEAFF
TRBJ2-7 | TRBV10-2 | CASRKTGLSSYEQYF
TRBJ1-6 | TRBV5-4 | CASSPSPGTGSSPLHF
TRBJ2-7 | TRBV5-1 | CASSPTSAVSYEQYF
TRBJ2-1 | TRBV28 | CASSSPGTGRDNEQFF
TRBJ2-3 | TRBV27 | CASGTSGDDTDTQYF
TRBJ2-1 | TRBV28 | CASRLAGGLLSSYNEQFF
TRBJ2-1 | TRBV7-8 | CASSLVGRDYYNEQFF